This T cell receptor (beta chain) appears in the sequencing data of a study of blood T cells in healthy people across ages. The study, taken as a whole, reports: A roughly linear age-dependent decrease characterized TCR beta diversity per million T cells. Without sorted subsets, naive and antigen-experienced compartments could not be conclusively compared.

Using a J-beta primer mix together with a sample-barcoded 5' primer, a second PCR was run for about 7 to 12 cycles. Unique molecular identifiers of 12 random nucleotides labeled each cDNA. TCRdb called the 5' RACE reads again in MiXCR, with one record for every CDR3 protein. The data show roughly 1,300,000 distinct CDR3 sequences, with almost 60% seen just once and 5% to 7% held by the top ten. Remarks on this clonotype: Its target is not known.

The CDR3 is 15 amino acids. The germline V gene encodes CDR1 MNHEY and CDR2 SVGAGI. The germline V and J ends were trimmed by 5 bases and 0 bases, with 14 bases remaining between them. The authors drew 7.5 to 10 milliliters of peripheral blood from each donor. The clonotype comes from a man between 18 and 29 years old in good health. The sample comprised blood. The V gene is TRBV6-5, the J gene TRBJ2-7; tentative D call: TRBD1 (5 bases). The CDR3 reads CASSLKGISSYEQYF. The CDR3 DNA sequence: TGTGCCAGCAGTCTCAAGGGGATCAGCTCCTACGAGCAGTACTTC.